Following are 19 T cell receptor beta chains from one sample sequenced in a study of cytomegalovirus exposure and HLA in healthy donors (dated by TCRdb to the late 2010s). Receptors were amplified or captured by the immunoSEQ multiplex PCR assay. A mixture of 60 forward primers for TCR Vbeta segments and 13 reverse primers for TCR Jbeta segments was used in the multiplex PCR. This immuneACCESS table, as held by TCRdb, lists in-frame sequences with V and J called but not all clones. Of the missing ones, under half trace to an unresolved V gene in checked studies; the others have no known cause. The data table for this sample lists around 130,000 clones. Clones ranked in the top ten supply 1.5% to 2.5% of the sample. Specimen: PBMCs. Source of these receptors: a woman in her sixties or seventies in good health and CMV-seronegative.

This chain joins TRBV5-1 and TRBJ1-2; D is possibly TRBD1 (6 bases). The CDR3 runs to 16 residues. Trimming removed 4 bases at V and 5 bases at J, with 21 bases between. CDR1 is SGHRS and CDR2 is YFSETQ in the germline V gene. The CDR3 region is CASSDGQPRASYGYTF. The DNA of the CDR3 is TGCGCCAGCAGCGACGGACAGCCTAGGGCTTCATATGGCTACACCTTC.

The chain links TRBV4-1 to TRBJ2-5; TRBD2 is a possible D gene (6 bases). From germline, CDR1 is MGHRA and CDR2 YSYEKL. V gave up 4 bases and J gave up 1 base, with 16 bases separating them. This CDR3 contains 16 residues. CDR3 loop: CASSRGPSGPQETQYF. CDR3 nucleotides: TGCGCCAGCAGCCGAGGGCCCAGCGGGCCCCAAGAGACCCAGTACTTC.

The chain joins TRBV5-4 to TRBJ2-7, with 11 bases aligning to TRBD2. The CDR3 is 16 amino acids. V was pared by 3 bases and J by 5 bases, with 10 bases of the junction left unmatched. Germline values: CDR1 SGHNT, CDR2 YYREEE (reference sequence). CDR3 nucleotides: TGTGCCAGCAGCTCTGGCCCCGGGACTAGCGGCGACGAGCAGTACTTC. It yields the protein CASSSGPGTSGDEQYF.

The chain employs TRBV7-9 and TRBJ2-7; tentative D call: TRBD1 (5 bases). The CDR3 consists of 15 residues. V lost 5 bases and J 2 bases, leaving 16 bases between the germline ends. Germline V gene data show CDR1 as SEHNR and CDR2 as FQNEAQ (reference sequence). The CDR3 loop is CASSRSQGFAYEQYF. CDR3 DNA sequence: TGTGCCAGCAGCCGATCCCAGGGTTTCGCCTACGAGCAGTACTTC.

Worth noting for this clone: A junction end diverges from the germline sequence, so it may reflect a read error. The V call is TRBV11-2, the J call TRBJ1-4; maybe TRBD1 (6 bases). The germline gives CDR1 SGHAT, CDR2 FQNNGV. The length of the CDR3 is 12 residues. The CDR3 region is CASSLGRTEFVF. In DNA, the CDR3 is TGTGCCAGCAGCTTAGGACGGACAGAGTTCGTTTTT.

V usage is TRBV6-5 and J usage is TRBJ1-1, with D perhaps TRBD1 (5 bases). V was trimmed by 2 bases and J by 1 base, leaving 8 bases between them. Germline loops: CDR1 MNHEY, CDR2 SVGAGI. CDR3 length: 14 residues. Here the CDR3 reads CASSYLQGNTEAFF. CDR3 DNA: TGTGCCAGCAGTTACCTTCAGGGGAACACTGAAGCTTTCTTT.

The V gene is TRBV7-6, the J gene TRBJ2-3; 7 bases align to TRBD2. This CDR3 contains 14 residues. Germline loops: CDR1 SGHVS, CDR2 FNYEAQ. Losses at the gene ends were 4 bases for V and 10 bases for J; bases not matched to a gene: 11. The CDR3 protein is CASSSTPSGGAQYF. The CDR3 DNA is TGTGCCAGCAGCTCAACCCCTAGCGGCGGAGCGCAGTATTTT. The full variable domain, its missing parts supplied by reference TRBV7-6 and TRBJ2-3, is GAGVSQSPRYKVTKRGQDVALRCDPISGHVSLYWYRQALGQGPEFLTYFNYEAQQDKSGLPNDRFSAERPEGSISTLTIQRTEQRDSAMYRCASSSTPSGGAQYFGPGTRLTVL.

V gene TRBV6-5 combines with J gene TRBJ2-2; 8 bases match TRBD2. With V trimmed by 5 bases and J by 6 bases, 5 bases remained unmatched. Germline CDR1 MNHEY, CDR2 SVGAGI. CDR3 length: 14 residues. CDR3 in DNA: TGTGCCAGCAGTGACGGGACTAGACCCGGGGAGCTGTTTTTT. Its protein is CASSDGTRPGELFF.

Comment on this clone: Since no conserved phenylalanine or tryptophan closes the CDR3, a read error is the likely cause. The limits of the CDR3 on the DNA are not certain, so only TCRdb's listed CDR3 is given. The chain combines TRBV6-1 with TRBJ2-4; TRBD2 was called by the table and not checked on the DNA. The CDR3 sequence runs 13 residues, both termini included. Germline CDR1 reads MNHNS; CDR2 reads SASEGT. CDR3 in amino acids: CASSEAGDAPPTV.

The V call is TRBV10-1, the J call TRBJ1-6; D might be TRBD1 (6 bases). V was cut by 8 bases and J by 15 bases, with 11 bases left in between. This CDR3 has 10 amino acids. CDR1 WNHNN and CDR2 SYGVQD come from the germline V gene (reference sequence). This CDR3 reads CASQGSVLHF. For the CDR3, the DNA is TGCGCCAGCCAGGGGTCTGTCCTCCACTTT.

The chain combines TRBV4-1 with TRBJ2-7; TRBD1 might be the D (5 bases). Germline-derived CDR1 and CDR2 are MGHRA and YSYEKL. This CDR3 spans 15 amino acids. The V and J ends lost 3 bases and 0 bases respectively, with 12 bases between them. CDR3 sequence (DNA): TGCGCCAGCAGCCAGAGACAGCCCACCTCCTACGAGCAGTACTTC. It encodes CASSQRQPTSYEQYF.

The genes are TRBV28 and TRBJ2-2; possible D gene TRBD2, 7 bases. The germline CDR1 and CDR2 sequences are MDHEN and SYDVKM. The V end lost 6 bases, the J end lost 0 bases, and 11 bases lay between the germline ends. This CDR3 is 15 amino acids long. The CDR3 nucleotides are TGTGCCAGCAGGAGGGAGGGGGCGAACACCGGGGAGCTGTTTTTT. Residues: CASRREGANTGELFF.

The chain links TRBV27 to TRBJ2-1; 10 nucleotides align to TRBD1. The ends lost 7 bases at V and 6 bases at J; junction bases unmatched: 9. Germline loops: CDR1 MNHEY, CDR2 SMNVEV (reference sequence). This CDR3 has 15 amino acids. The CDR3 sequence: CASTAGGQGFNEQFF. The CDR3 nucleotides are TGTGCCAGCACCGCGGGGGGACAGGGGTTCAATGAGCAGTTCTTC.

V gene TRBV19 combines with J gene TRBJ1-1, with 8 bases that match TRBD1. V lost 6 bases to trimming and J lost 1 base; unmatched junction nucleotides: 4. This CDR3 has 14 residues. Germline CDR1 reads LNHDA; CDR2 reads SQIVND (reference sequence). CDR3 in amino acids: CASSRDRRNTEAFF. Written as DNA, the CDR3 is TGTGCCAGTAGCAGGGACAGGAGGAACACTGAAGCTTTCTTT.

This chain uses TRBV5-1 with TRBJ1-5; D uncertain. Trimming removed 4 bases from V and 1 base from J, with 12 bases in between. This CDR3 spans 15 amino acids. Germline V gene data show CDR1 as SGHRS and CDR2 as YFSETQ. This chain's CDR3 is CASSPGGVSNQPQHF. The DNA of the CDR3 is TGCGCCAGCAGCCCGGGTGGAGTAAGCAATCAGCCCCAGCATTTT.

V gene TRBV5-1 combines with J gene TRBJ2-7, with 9 bases fitting TRBD1. The CDR3 sequence is 14 residues long. From germline, CDR1 is SGHRS and CDR2 YFSETQ. The ends lost 4 bases at V and 7 bases at J; junction bases unmatched: 9. CDR3 DNA: TGCGCCAGCAGCCCTACCCGACAGGGGGGGGAGCAGTACTTC. This encodes CASSPTRQGGEQYF.

This chain's CDR3 is CASSSTGRGGTGELFF. The CDR3 coding sequence is TGTGCCAGTAGCTCAACAGGAAGGGGGGGCACCGGGGAGCTGTTTTTT. J is TRBJ2-2 and V is TRBV19; D might be TRBD2 (7 bases). CDR3 length: 16 residues. Looked up from germline, CDR1 is LNHDA and CDR2 is SQIVND (reference sequence). Between the trimmed V and J ends, which lost 6 bases and 4 bases, there was a span of 18 bases.

The rearrangement uses TRBV6-5 and TRBJ2-7, with D possibly matching TRBD2 (6 bases). The CDR3 is 13 amino acids. Germline V lookup: CDR1 MNHEY, CDR2 SVGAGI. V lost 2 bases and J lost 7, with 12 bases in between. CDR3 sequence: CASSYLPAGEQYF. CDR3 nucleotide sequence: TGTGCCAGCAGTTACCTCCCTGCGGGAGAGCAGTACTTC.

The chain has TRBV5-1 and TRBJ2-1; TRBD2 matches at 9 bases. In germline, CDR1 is SGHRS, CDR2 YFSETQ. V lost 0 bases, J lost 6 bases, and 4 bases stayed unmatched. The CDR3 runs to 15 residues. DNA of the CDR3: TGCGCCAGCAGCTTGGCCCTAGCGGGAACCAATGAGCAGTTCTTC. It translates to CASSLALAGTNEQFF.